The 6 T cell receptor beta chains below all came from one sample that was sequenced in a study of blood T cell repertoires in COVID-19. Method: immunoSEQ multiplex PCR; TCRdb's copy keeps in-frame clones and lacks some. The table has hundreds of thousands of clones, approximately 90% seen once; the top ten hold around 0.92%. Sequenced material: peripheral blood. All receptors derive from a man younger than 35 with COVID-19, enrolled during active disease.

This rearrangement joins TRBV14 to TRBJ2-5, with a possible D match to TRBD2 (5 bases). Trimming took 4 bases from V and 2 from J, leaving 11 bases between them. From germline, CDR1 is SGHDN and CDR2 FVKESK. The CDR3 length is 14 residues. In DNA form, the CDR3 reads TGTGCCAGCAGCCCTTGGACGGGACAAGAGACCCAGTACTTC. Protein: CASSPWTGQETQYF.

The rearrangement joins TRBV6-5 to TRBJ2-3; D gene ambiguous. Germline assignment: CDR1 MNHEY and CDR2 SVGAGI. The CDR3 has 12 amino acids. Trimming removed 6 bases from V and 6 bases from J, with 10 bases in between. CDR3 sequence: CASRALSDTQYF. The CDR3, as DNA: TGTGCCAGCAGGGCCCTTTCGGATACGCAGTATTTT.

The CDR3 DNA reads TGTGCCACCAGTGATCCGGGGGATCGCGAGCGGAGCACAGATACGCAGTATTTT. This codes for CATSDPGDRERSTDTQYF. The rearrangement joins TRBV24-1 to TRBJ2-3; TRBD2 might be the D (6 bases). Germline assignment: CDR1 KGHDR and CDR2 SFDVKD. The length of the CDR3 is 18 residues. The V end lost 3 bases, the J end lost 0 bases, and 18 bases lay between the germline ends.

CDR3 region: CATSREVGNYEQYF. DNA for the CDR3: TGTGCCACCAGCAGAGAAGTCGGTAACTACGAGCAGTACTTC. The rearrangement links TRBV15 to TRBJ2-7; D call uncertain. Germline V gene lookup returns CDR1 LNHNV and CDR2 YYDKDF (reference sequence). The V gene lost 0 bases and the J gene lost 3 bases, with 9 bases spanning the gap. The CDR3 loop spans 14 amino acids.

The sample holds one count of this clone. This CDR3 is also generated by other DNA sequences in the sample. The V and J genes are TRBV7-9 and TRBJ1-1; the match to TRBD1 covers 7 bases. Germline trimming cut 2 bases from V and 0 bases from J; bases unmatched to any gene: 0. Germline V gene sequence: CDR1 SEHNR, CDR2 FQNEAQ (reference sequence). The length of the CDR3 is 14 residues. The CDR3 reads CASSLTGVNTEAFF. The CDR3 DNA reads TGTGCCAGCAGCTTAACAGGGGTGAACACTGAAGCTTTCTTT.

J is TRBJ2-7 and V is TRBV29-1; D remains ambiguous. The germline V gene encodes CDR1 SQVTM and CDR2 ANQGSEA. V gave up 4 bases and J gave up 3 bases, with 13 bases separating them. This CDR3 is 13 amino acids long. The CDR3 loop reads CSVVAENNYEQYF. Here the CDR3 DNA reads TGCAGCGTTGTCGCAGAAAACAACTACGAGCAGTACTTC.